Each of the 29 T cell receptor beta chains below was sequenced from the same sample in a study of T cell responses to AZD1222 COVID-19 vaccine. Produced via immunoSEQ multiplex PCR; TCRdb's table is partial and in-frame only. The table has some 160,000 clones, 85% to 95% seen once. This specimen consisted of peripheral blood, obtained on day 0 of AZD1222 vaccination. These receptors came from an adult in good health.

This chain links TRBV9 with TRBJ2-5, with D perhaps TRBD2 (5 bases). This CDR3 is 15 amino acids long. Between the trimmed V and J ends, which lost 0 bases and 4 bases, there was a span of 13 bases. The germline V gene has CDR1 SGDLS and CDR2 YYNGEE. In DNA form, the CDR3 reads TGTGCCAGCAGCGTAGCTACGAGGGTAGGAGAGACCCAGTACTTC. It is translated as CASSVATRVGETQYF.

The chain joins TRBV5-1 to TRBJ1-1; 8 positions match TRBD1. The V gene end was trimmed by 2 bases and the J gene end by 1 base; junction bases not matched to a gene: 1. Per germline, CDR1 SGHRS and CDR2 YFSETQ. This CDR3 spans 14 amino acids. The CDR3 coding sequence is TGCGCCAGCAGCTTAGGGACAGGGAACACTGAAGCTTTCTTT. It is translated as CASSLGTGNTEAFF.

V and J are TRBV28 and TRBJ1-1; D not certain. The CDR3 loop spans 16 amino acids. The ends were cut back, 10 bases at V and 3 bases at J, with 24 bases in the middle. Germline V CDR1 and CDR2: MDHEN, SYDVKM. CDR3 residues: CATNVPLPTGDTEAFF. CDR3 bases: TGTGCCACCAACGTCCCCTTACCTACTGGGGACACTGAAGCTTTCTTT.

The chain carries TRBV9 and TRBJ1-1; 11 nucleotides agree with TRBD1. Germline V gives CDR1 SGDLS, CDR2 YYNGEE. The V segment lost 1 base and the J segment 5 bases; nucleotides outside the gene matches: 7. This CDR3 is built from 16 residues. This CDR3 is CASSVYPGQGATEAFF. The CDR3 bases are TGTGCCAGCAGCGTATACCCAGGACAGGGGGCGACTGAAGCTTTCTTT.

The chain has TRBV5-1 and TRBJ2-3; no clear D gene. This CDR3 is built from 12 residues. The germline V gene has CDR1 SGHRS and CDR2 YFSETQ. V shed 4 bases and J shed 2 bases, with 5 bases lying between them. Here the CDR3 reads CASSPDTDTQYF. CDR3 coding DNA: TGCGCCAGCAGCCCCGACACAGATACGCAGTATTTT.

This chain joins TRBV7-2 and TRBJ1-2, with a weak D call TRBD1 (6 bases). Germline assignment: CDR1 SGHTA and CDR2 FQGNSA. Trimming stripped 7 bases from V and 2 bases from J, with 14 bases between. The length of the CDR3 is 14 residues. The CDR3 DNA is TGTGCCAGCACCGGGATTACAGGGAACTATGGCTACACCTTC. Translated, it gives CASTGITGNYGYTF.

The chain has TRBV29-1 and TRBJ2-6; D unclear. Trimming cost V 4 bases and J 0 bases, with 7 bases left between them. This CDR3 is 14 amino acids long. Germline CDR1 SQVTM, CDR2 ANQGSEA. The CDR3, as DNA: TGCAGCGTTGGACCGAGCTCTGGGGCCAACGTCCTGACTTTC. This codes for CSVGPSSGANVLTF.

The rearrangement uses TRBV12-5 and TRBJ1-6, with D unclear. V dropped 0 bases and J dropped 10 bases, with 13 bases sitting between them. The CDR3 runs to 15 residues. Looked up from germline, CDR1 is LGHNT and CDR2 is FRNRAP. In DNA form, the CDR3 reads TGTGCTAGTGGTTTGGTAAAGGGATCAGGATCACCCCTCCACTTT. It specifies CASGLVKGSGSPLHF.

This rearrangement joins TRBV30 to TRBJ1-2; TRBD1 is a possible D gene (5 bases). The germline gives CDR1 GTSNPN, CDR2 SVGIG (reference sequence). The CDR3 is made up of 14 amino acids. The V end lost 0 bases, the J end lost 8 bases, and 16 bases lay between the germline ends. CDR3 coding DNA: TGTGCCTGGAGTGTTGCCGGGCGACGGGGGGGCTACACCTTC. This sequence encodes CAWSVAGRRGGYTF.

The chain combines TRBV24-1 with TRBJ1-2; TRBD1 might be the D (6 bases). This CDR3 comprises 13 residues. V was shortened by 2 bases and J by 5 bases, with 8 bases between the two germline ends. The V gene's germline CDR1 is KGHDR and CDR2 SFDVKD. The CDR3 bases are TGTGCCACCAGTGATTGGGGACATTATGGCTACACCTTC. Translation gives CATSDWGHYGYTF.

The chain employs TRBV3-1 (or the pseudogene TRBV3-2) and TRBJ2-3; D call uncertain. Per the germline V gene, CDR1 is LGHDT and CDR2 is YNNKEL (reference sequence). V lost 2 bases and J lost 3, with 6 bases in between. The CDR3 sequence is 13 residues long. CDR3 sequence (DNA): TGTGCCAGCAGCCAATACGGGACAGATACGCAGTATTTT. Translated, it gives CASSQYGTDTQYF.

V usage is TRBV5-6 and J usage is TRBJ2-7, with unresolved D. Germline assignment: CDR1 SGHDT and CDR2 YYEEEE. The ends were cut back, 0 bases at V and 3 bases at J, with 19 bases in the middle. The CDR3 totals 17 residues. The CDR3 loop reads CASSLGSSSGFLYEQYF. In DNA, the CDR3 is TGTGCCAGCAGCTTGGGATCGTCGAGTGGGTTCCTCTACGAGCAGTACTTC.

This chain links TRBV20-1 with TRBJ1-1, with unresolved D. CDR1 is DFQATT and CDR2 is SNEGSKA in the germline V gene (reference sequence). The CDR3 totals 15 residues. The V end was cut by 3 bases, the J end by 0 bases, with 14 bases between. The CDR3: CSASGYPPMNTEAFF. The CDR3 DNA reads TGCAGTGCTAGTGGGTACCCTCCCATGAACACTGAAGCTTTCTTT.

The chain has TRBV2 and TRBJ1-5, with D unclear. The CDR3 is 15 amino acids. V was trimmed by 6 bases and J by 0 bases, leaving 12 bases between them. Per germline, CDR1 SNHLY and CDR2 FYNNEI. CDR3 coding DNA: TGTGCCAGCAGGGCCCAGGACCTTAGCAATCAGCCCCAGCATTTT. This sequence encodes CASRAQDLSNQPQHF. The variable domain in full, with the rest retrieved from reference TRBV2 and TRBJ1-5, is EPEVTQTPSHQVTQMGQEVILRCVPISNHLYFYWYRQILGQKVEFLVSFYNNEISEKSEIFDDQFSVERPDGSNFTLKIRSTKLEDSAMYFCASRAQDLSNQPQHFGDGTRLSIL.

The V gene is TRBV2, the J gene TRBJ1-5; 8 bases are shared with TRBD1. V was pared by 6 bases and J by 5 bases, with 3 bases of the junction left unmatched. This CDR3 has 13 residues. The germline CDR1 and CDR2 sequences are SNHLY and FYNNEI. As DNA, the CDR3 is TGTGCCAGCAGAGACAGGGGATATCAGCCCCAGCATTTT. Residues: CASRDRGYQPQHF.

The chain combines TRBV5-1 with TRBJ1-6; D is unclear. The CDR3 has 19 amino acids. CDR1 SGHRS and CDR2 YFSETQ come from the germline V gene. Trimming left V 4 bases short and J 1 base short, with 21 bases between. The CDR3 sequence is CASSLRANAVGSYNSPLHF. Written as DNA, the CDR3 is TGCGCCAGCAGCCTACGGGCCAATGCGGTGGGGTCCTATAATTCACCCCTCCACTTT.

The rearrangement links TRBV7-6 to TRBJ1-2; a possible D gene is TRBD1 (5 bases). Germline CDR1 reads SGHVS; CDR2 reads FNYEAQ. V was pared by 1 base and J by 4 bases, with 7 bases between. The CDR3 is made up of 13 amino acids. CDR3 sequence (DNA): TGTGCCAGCAGCTTAGGGGGGACCTATGGCTACACCTTC. Translation gives CASSLGGTYGYTF.

V is TRBV24-1 and J is TRBJ1-1, with D possibly being TRBD1 (6 bases). V lost 2 bases and J lost 4, with 16 bases in between. The CDR3 has 16 amino acids. Germline CDR1 reads KGHDR; CDR2 reads SFDVKD. The CDR3 region is CATSDSRGAGSTEAFF. CDR3 bases: TGTGCCACCAGTGATTCACGGGGGGCGGGGAGCACTGAAGCTTTCTTT.

The rearrangement links TRBV30 to TRBJ2-2; 9 bases line up with TRBD2. CDR1 and CDR2 (germline): GTSNPN, SVGIG (reference sequence). The ends lost 4 bases at V and 3 bases at J; junction bases unmatched: 3. The CDR3 consists of 14 residues. The CDR3: CAWKAGGHTGELFF. The DNA for the CDR3 is TGTGCCTGGAAAGCGGGGGGCCACACCGGGGAGCTGTTTTTT.

This clone was observed a few times. This rearrangement joins TRBV10-3 to TRBJ1-3; the D gene is possibly TRBD1 (6 bases). Germline V lookup: CDR1 ENHRY, CDR2 SYGVKD. V was cut by 6 bases and J by 4 bases, with 13 bases left in between. CDR3 length: 14 amino acids. DNA of the CDR3: TGTGCCATCAGACCACAGGGTCCCGGAAACACCATATATTTT. It yields the protein CAIRPQGPGNTIYF.

This clone is a singleton in its sample. This chain uses TRBV5-8 with TRBJ1-2; tentative D call: TRBD1 (5 bases). There are 13 residues in the CDR3. V gave up 1 base and J gave up 8 bases, with 12 bases separating them. Germline-derived CDR1 and CDR2 are SGHTS and YDEGEE. CDR3 amino acids: CASSLIGAEGYTF. The CDR3 bases are TGTGCCAGCAGCTTGATAGGGGCCGAGGGCTACACCTTC. The whole variable domain, remainder taken from reference TRBV5-8 and TRBJ1-2, is EAGVTQSPTHLIKTRGQQATLRCSPISGHTSVYWYQQALGLGLQFLLWYDEGEERNRGNFPPRFSGRQFPNYSSELNVNALELEDSALYLCASSLIGAEGYTFGSGTRLTVV.

This chain connects TRBV28 to TRBJ2-7; 7 bases align to TRBD1. This CDR3 region has 14 residues. Germline CDR1 reads MDHEN; CDR2 reads SYDVKM. J lost 4 bases, V lost 2 bases, and 5 bases had no gene match. The CDR3 DNA follows: TGTGCCAGCAGTTTACCCGGGACAGATTACGAGCAGTACTTC. Its translation is CASSLPGTDYEQYF. The full variable domain, with the rest looked up from reference TRBV28 and TRBJ2-7, is DVKVTQSSRYLVKRTGEKVFLECVQDMDHENMFWYRQDPGLGLRLIYFSYDVKMKEKGDIPEGYSVSREKKERFSLILESASTNQTSMYLCASSLPGTDYEQYFGPGTRLTVT.

The chain carries TRBV5-5 and TRBJ1-1; TRBD1 aligns across 10 bases. V shed 4 bases and J 11 bases; nucleotides not matched to a gene: 5. CDR3 length equals 12 residues. Germline values: CDR1 SGHKS, CDR2 YYEKEE (reference sequence). For the CDR3, the DNA is TGTGCCAGCAGCGAGGACAGGGGGAGGGCTTTCTTT. It specifies CASSEDRGRAFF.

The chain has TRBV2 and TRBJ1-3; unclear D gene. Germline-derived CDR1 and CDR2 are SNHLY and FYNNEI. The length of the CDR3 is 13 residues. V lost 1 base to trimming and J lost 2 bases, with 3 bases between them. CDR3 region: CASSEGTGNTIYF. CDR3 coding DNA: TGTGCCAGCAGTGAAGGGACTGGAAACACCATATATTTT.

The rearrangement uses TRBV11-2 and TRBJ1-1; D uncertain. Germline lookup yields CDR1 SGHAT and CDR2 FQNNGV. There are 15 residues in the CDR3. V was clipped by 4 bases and J by 5 bases, with 17 bases between them. CDR3 residues: CASSSLTTSPTEAFF. The CDR3 DNA reads TGTGCCAGCAGCTCCCTCACGACAAGTCCTACTGAAGCTTTCTTT.

The V call is TRBV9, the J call TRBJ2-1; D not certain. Between the trimmed V and J ends, which lost 1 base and 8 bases, there was a span of 7 bases. Germline V gene sequence: CDR1 SGDLS, CDR2 YYNGEE. The CDR3 has 12 amino acids. The CDR3 loop reads CASSVSPHEQFF. CDR3 coding DNA: TGTGCCAGCAGCGTATCCCCCCATGAGCAGTTCTTC.

The genes are TRBV4-1 and TRBJ2-1; 8 bases fit TRBD2. CDR3 length equals 18 residues. Germline CDR1 is MGHRA and CDR2 is YSYEKL. With 7 bases clipped from V and 6 bases from J, the junction kept 20 bases outside the gene matches. The DNA for the CDR3 is TGCGCCAGCACCCATATCCCCCCGGGACTAGTTACATTCAATGAGCAGTTCTTC. Protein sequence: CASTHIPPGLVTFNEQFF.

This clone was seen just once. This chain connects TRBV19 to TRBJ2-6; 12 nucleotides align to TRBD1. Germline V lookup: CDR1 LNHDA, CDR2 SQIVND (reference sequence). There are 21 residues in the CDR3. Trimming at V came to 7 bases and at J to 3 bases, leaving 19 bases not matched to a gene. The CDR3 spells CASTSYAAPGQGARGANVLTF. The DNA of the CDR3 is TGTGCCAGTACTTCCTATGCTGCGCCGGGACAGGGGGCGCGTGGGGCCAACGTCCTGACTTTC.

In its sample, this clone was seen once. The chain recombines TRBV18 with TRBJ2-5; D is possibly TRBD1 (5 bases). Germline V lookup: CDR1 KGHSH, CDR2 LQKENI. Trimming removed 0 bases at V and 5 bases at J, with 34 bases between. This CDR3 comprises 22 residues. CDR3 DNA: TGTGCCAGCTCACCACCGGTATTAGATTCAGGAGAGACTTCAGGGCCGTCGGAGACCCAGTACTTC. Its protein product is CASSPPVLDSGETSGPSETQYF.